The 4 T cell receptor beta chains in this list originate from one sample, sequenced in a study of T cells in Graves' hyperthyroidism and ophthalmopathy. TCR beta CDR3 sequences were amplified from RNA transcripts. The primer set for the first-round RT-PCR of the TCR CDR3 was HTBI. TCRdb re-derived calls from the multiplex PCR reads in MiXCR, one entry per CDR3 protein. The table has 300,000 to 350,000 distinct CDR3 sequences, 15% to 20% seen once; the top ten hold roughly a sixth. Material: blood. The receptors shown here come from a woman in her forties with Graves' ophthalmopathy.

The table lists this clonotype with many counts. The V call is TRBV5-1, the J call TRBJ2-2; no reliable D call. V dropped 2 bases and J dropped 5 bases, with 7 bases sitting between them. This CDR3 is 13 amino acids long. Germline lookup yields CDR1 SGHRS and CDR2 YFSETQ. The CDR3 DNA is TGCGCCAGCAGCTTTGTTGTAACCGGGGAGCTGTTTTTT. Amino acid sequence: CASSFVVTGELFF.

V gene TRBV4-2 combines with J gene TRBJ1-1; maybe TRBD1 (6 bases). The CDR3 has 15 amino acids. V was clipped by 0 bases and J by 1 base, with 9 bases between them. Per the germline V gene, CDR1 is LGHNA and CDR2 is YNFKEQ. CDR3 nucleotide sequence: TGTGCCAGCAGCCAAGATCAGGGGAGGAACACTGAAGCTTTCTTT. Amino acid sequence: CASSQDQGRNTEAFF.

The CDR3 here is CASSIYDRVETQYF. In nucleotides, the CDR3 is TGTGCCAGCAGTATCTACGACAGGGTAGAGACCCAGTACTTC. This sequence joins TRBV12-3 or TRBV12-4 and TRBJ2-5; 7 nucleotides align to TRBD1. The CDR3 spans 14 residues. J was trimmed by 4 bases and V by 5 bases; bases with no gene match: 7.

This clonotype was detected ten times or more. The chain combines TRBV20-1 with TRBJ2-7, with D maybe TRBD2 (5 bases). Germline loops: CDR1 DFQATT, CDR2 SNEGSKA (reference sequence). V lost 6 bases and J 0 bases, leaving 21 bases between the germline ends. This CDR3 region has 16 residues. Here the CDR3 reads CSATATGGRNSYEQYF. The DNA for the CDR3 is TGCAGTGCCACTGCGACTGGCGGGCGTAACTCCTACGAGCAGTACTTC.